The clone carrying this T cell receptor beta chain came up many times. Enrolled during active infection, Seattle patients were then followed longitudinally. The source of the sample is a study of blood T cell repertoires in COVID-19. Overall study context: Sites across the United States, Italy and Spain contributed samples from acute and convalescent COVID-19.

The CDR3 extends over 15 amino acids. V was shortened by 1 base and J by 0 bases, with 9 bases between the two germline ends. In germline, CDR1 is SGHRS, CDR2 YFSETQ. In the authors' workflow: Estimation of nucleated cell counts relied on the amplification of reference gene primers. Profiled with immunoSEQ multiplex PCR; TCRdb holds only in-frame clones, not every one. Clone size and the V and J calls come from that table; the DNA yielded D and trimming. The sample contains under 250,000 clones, around 79% of which appear only once. The genes are TRBV5-1 and TRBJ2-3; D may be TRBD2 (6 bases). The sequence derives from a woman in her 40s with COVID-19, enrolled during active disease. The sequencing sample was made of peripheral blood. This chain's CDR3 is CASSLRESSTDTQYF. The DNA of the CDR3 is TGCGCCAGCAGCTTGCGGGAGAGTAGCACAGATACGCAGTATTTT.